This T cell receptor (beta chain) was observed in a study of control samples from healthy donors and cancer patients. With 4 bases clipped from V and 0 bases from J, the junction kept 8 bases outside the gene matches. The CDR3 is 16 residues long. Germline V CDR1 and CDR2: SGHKS, YYEKEE (reference sequence). The assay was immunoSEQ multiplex PCR, and TCRdb's table has in-frame clones only and misses some. Of 400,000 to 450,000 clones in the sample, around 90% were seen once. This clone was seen once. The origin of this receptor is a man in his forties with head and neck cancer. V usage is TRBV5-5 and J usage is TRBJ1-2; 8 nucleotides line up with TRBD1. Sequenced sample: PBMCs. The CDR3 region has the DNA TGTGCCAGCAGCGAACAGGGGGGGGCAGCTAACTATGGCTACACCTTC. Amino acids: CASSEQGGAANYGYTF.